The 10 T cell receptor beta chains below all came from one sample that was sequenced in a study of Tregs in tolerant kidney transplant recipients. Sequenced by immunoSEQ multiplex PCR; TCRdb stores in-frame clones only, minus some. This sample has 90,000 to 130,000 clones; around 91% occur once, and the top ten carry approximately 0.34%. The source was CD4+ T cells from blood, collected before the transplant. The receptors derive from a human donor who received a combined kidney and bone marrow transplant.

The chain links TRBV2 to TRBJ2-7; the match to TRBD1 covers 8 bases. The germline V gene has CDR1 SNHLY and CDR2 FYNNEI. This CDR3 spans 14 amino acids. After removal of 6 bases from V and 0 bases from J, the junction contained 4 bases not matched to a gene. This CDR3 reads CASRWDRSSYEQYF. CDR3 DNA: TGTGCCAGCAGGTGGGACAGGAGCTCCTACGAGCAGTACTTC.

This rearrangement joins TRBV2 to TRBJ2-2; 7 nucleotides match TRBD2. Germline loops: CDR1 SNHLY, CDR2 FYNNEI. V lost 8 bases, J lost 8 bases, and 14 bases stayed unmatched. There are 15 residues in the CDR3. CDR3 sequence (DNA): TGTGCCAGCGCCGGCGAGTCGCTAGCGGAGGGGGAGCTGTTTTTT. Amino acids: CASAGESLAEGELFF.

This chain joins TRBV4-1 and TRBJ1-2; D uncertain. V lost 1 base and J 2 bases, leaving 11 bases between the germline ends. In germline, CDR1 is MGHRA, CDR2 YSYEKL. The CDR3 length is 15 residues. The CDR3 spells CASSQAAGLNYGYTF. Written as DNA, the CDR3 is TGCGCCAGCAGCCAAGCTGCTGGGCTCAACTATGGCTACACCTTC.

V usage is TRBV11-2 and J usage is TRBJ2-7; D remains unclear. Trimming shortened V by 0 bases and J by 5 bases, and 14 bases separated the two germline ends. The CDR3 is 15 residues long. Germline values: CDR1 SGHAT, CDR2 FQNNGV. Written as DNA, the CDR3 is TGTGCCAGCAGCTTAGATGGCGTAAAGGCGGACGAGCAGTACTTC. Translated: CASSLDGVKADEQYF.

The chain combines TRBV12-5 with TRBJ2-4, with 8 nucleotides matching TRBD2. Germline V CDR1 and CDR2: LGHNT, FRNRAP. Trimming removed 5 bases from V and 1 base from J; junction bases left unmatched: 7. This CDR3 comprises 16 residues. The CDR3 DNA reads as TGTGCTAGTGGTCCTAGCGGGTTTAGGGCCAAAAACATTCAGTACTTC. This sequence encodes CASGPSGFRAKNIQYF.

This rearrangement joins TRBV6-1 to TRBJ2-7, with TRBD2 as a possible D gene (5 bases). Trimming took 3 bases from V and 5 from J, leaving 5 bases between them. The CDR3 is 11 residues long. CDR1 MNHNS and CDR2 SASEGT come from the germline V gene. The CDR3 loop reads CASSERDEQYF. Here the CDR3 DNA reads TGTGCCAGCAGTGAGAGGGACGAGCAGTACTTC.

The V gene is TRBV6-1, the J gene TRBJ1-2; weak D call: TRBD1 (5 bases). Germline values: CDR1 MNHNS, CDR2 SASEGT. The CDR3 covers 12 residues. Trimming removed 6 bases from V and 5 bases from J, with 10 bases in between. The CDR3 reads CASSGGAYGYTF. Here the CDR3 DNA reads TGTGCCAGCAGCGGAGGGGCATATGGCTACACCTTC.

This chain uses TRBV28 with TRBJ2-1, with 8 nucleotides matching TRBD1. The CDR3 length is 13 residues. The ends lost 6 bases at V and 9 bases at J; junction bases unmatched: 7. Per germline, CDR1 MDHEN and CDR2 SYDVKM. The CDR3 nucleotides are TGTGCCAGCAGAGGACAGGGACTTTCTGAGCAGTTCTTC. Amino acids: CASRGQGLSEQFF.

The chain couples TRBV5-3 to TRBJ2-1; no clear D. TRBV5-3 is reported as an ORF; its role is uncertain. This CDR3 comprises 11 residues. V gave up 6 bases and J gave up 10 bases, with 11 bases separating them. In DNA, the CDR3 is TGTGCCAGAACTCCCTGGCGGGAGCAGTTCTTC. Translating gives CARTPWREQFF.

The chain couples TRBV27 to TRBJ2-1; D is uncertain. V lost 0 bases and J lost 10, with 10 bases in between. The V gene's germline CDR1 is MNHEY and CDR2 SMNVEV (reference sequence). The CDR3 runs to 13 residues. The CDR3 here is CASSLSGAREQFF. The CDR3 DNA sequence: TGTGCCAGCAGTTTATCAGGAGCAAGGGAGCAGTTCTTC.